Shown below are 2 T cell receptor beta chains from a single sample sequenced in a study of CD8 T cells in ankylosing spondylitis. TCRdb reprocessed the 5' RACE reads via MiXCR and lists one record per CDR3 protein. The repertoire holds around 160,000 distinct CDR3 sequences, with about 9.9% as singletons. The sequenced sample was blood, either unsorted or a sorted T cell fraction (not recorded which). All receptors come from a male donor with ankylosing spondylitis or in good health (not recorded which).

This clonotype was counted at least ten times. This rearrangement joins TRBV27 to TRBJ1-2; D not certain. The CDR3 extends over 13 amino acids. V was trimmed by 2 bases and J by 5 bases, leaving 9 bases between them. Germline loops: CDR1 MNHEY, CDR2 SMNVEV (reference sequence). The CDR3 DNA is TGTGCCAGCAGTTTACCAGACGGATATGGCTACACCTTC. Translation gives CASSLPDGYGYTF.

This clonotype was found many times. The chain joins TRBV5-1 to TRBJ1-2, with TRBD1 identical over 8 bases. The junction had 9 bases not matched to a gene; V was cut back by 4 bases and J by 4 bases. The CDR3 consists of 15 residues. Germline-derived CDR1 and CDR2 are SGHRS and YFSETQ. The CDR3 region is CASSEQGQGPYGYTF. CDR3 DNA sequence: TGCGCCAGCAGCGAACAAGGACAGGGCCCCTATGGCTACACCTTC. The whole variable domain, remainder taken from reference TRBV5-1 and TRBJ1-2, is KAGVTQTPRYLIKTRGQQVTLSCSPISGHRSVSWYQQTPGQGLQFLFEYFSETQRNKGNFPGRFSGRQFSNSRSEMNVSTLELGDSALYLCASSEQGQGPYGYTFGSGTRLTVV.